A single sample gave rise to the 18 T cell receptor beta chains below, sequenced in a study of T cell responses to AZD1222 COVID-19 vaccine. The assay was immunoSEQ multiplex PCR, and TCRdb's table has in-frame clones only and misses some. The sample consists of 150,000 to 200,000 clones, 85% to 90% of them appearing once. The specimen was peripheral blood, collected on day 0 of AZD1222 vaccination. Receptors were obtained from an adult in good health.

Turning to this clone: The sample contains more than one DNA sequence encoding this CDR3. V gene TRBV3-1 (or the pseudogene TRBV3-2) combines with J gene TRBJ2-2; 9 bases are shared with TRBD1. Germline V lookup: CDR1 LGHDT, CDR2 YNNKEL (reference sequence). The CDR3 totals 16 residues. J was trimmed by 0 bases and V by 2 bases; bases with no gene match: 1. The CDR3 sequence is CASSQRTGANTGELFF. The CDR3 DNA sequence: TGTGCCAGCAGCCAAAGGACAGGGGCGAACACCGGGGAGCTGTTTTTT.

The V call is TRBV5-1, the J call TRBJ2-1, with 11 positions matching TRBD2. The J segment lost 8 bases and the V segment lost 3 bases, leaving 1 base of the junction unmatched. Germline V gene lookup returns CDR1 SGHRS and CDR2 YFSETQ. This CDR3 is built from 13 residues. CDR3 protein: CASSSGLADEQFF. CDR3 bases: TGCGCCAGCAGCTCGGGACTAGCGGATGAGCAGTTCTTC.

This clone was seen just once. The CDR3 is CASSFRQGNYGYTF. The CDR3, as DNA: TGTGCCAGCAGCTTCCGACAGGGTAACTATGGCTACACCTTC. V and J are TRBV7-2 and TRBJ1-2; 7 bases are shared with TRBD1. CDR3 size: 14 residues. Germline trimming cut 3 bases from V and 1 base from J; bases unmatched to any gene: 2. Germline CDR1 is SGHTA and CDR2 is FQGNSA. Variable domain in full (rest from reference TRBV7-2 and TRBJ1-2): GAGVSQSPSNKVTEKGKDVELRCDPISGHTALYWYRQSLGQGLEFLIYFQGNSAPDKSGLPSDRFSAERTGGSVSTLTIQRTQQEDSAVYLCASSFRQGNYGYTFGSGTRLTVV.

In DNA, the CDR3 is TGTGCCAGCAGCTTAGTCAGGGATCAGCCCCAGCATTTT. This translates into CASSLVRDQPQHF. The rearrangement joins TRBV7-2 to TRBJ1-5, with D perhaps matching TRBD1 (5 bases). Trimming took 1 base from V and 5 from J, leaving 6 bases between them. Germline lookup yields CDR1 SGHTA and CDR2 FQGNSA. The CDR3 spans 13 residues.

This clone has only a few counts. The V and J genes are TRBV4-3 and TRBJ1-4; a possible D gene is TRBD1 (5 bases). V lost 1 base to trimming and J lost 10 bases, with 13 bases between them. Germline loops: CDR1 LGHNA, CDR2 YSLEER. This CDR3 comprises 14 residues. CDR3 coding DNA: TGCGCCAGCAGCCAAGTCGGACACGTTCGAAAACTGTTTTTT. Protein sequence: CASSQVGHVRKLFF.

The V and J genes are TRBV12-3 or TRBV12-4 and TRBJ1-5; no clear D gene. V was pared by 3 bases and J by 4 bases, with 7 bases between. The CDR3 spans 13 residues. The CDR3 spells CASSLVGNQPQHF. The DNA of the CDR3 is TGTGCCAGCAGTTTGGTCGGGAATCAGCCCCAGCATTTT.

V and J are TRBV5-1 and TRBJ1-2; 7 bases are a match to TRBD1. V lost 3 bases to trimming and J lost 4 bases; unmatched junction nucleotides: 9. Germline V gene sequence: CDR1 SGHRS, CDR2 YFSETQ. The CDR3 consists of 15 residues. CDR3 in DNA: TGCGCCAGCAGCTCCGAAGGCACAGGGGCCTATGGCTACACCTTC. This gives the protein CASSSEGTGAYGYTF.

The chain has TRBV6-2 or TRBV6-3 and TRBJ2-2; D is perhaps TRBD1 or TRBD2 (6 bases each). The CDR3 sequence is 16 residues long. The V and J ends lost 5 bases and 5 bases respectively, with 18 bases between them. Germline V CDR1 and CDR2: MNHEY, SVGEGT. The CDR3 coding sequence is TGTGCCAGCAGTCTTTTGGGGGGCTCCCGGACCGGGGAGCTGTTTTTT. Protein: CASSLLGGSRTGELFF.

This clone came up once. The V and J genes are TRBV19 and TRBJ2-2; D uncertain. Germline CDR1 LNHDA, CDR2 SQIVND (reference sequence). V was shortened by 5 bases and J by 1 base, with 5 bases between the two germline ends. This CDR3 has 13 amino acids. CDR3 bases: TGTGCCAGTAGTGTGGAGAACACCGGGGAGCTGTTTTTT. Amino acids: CASSVENTGELFF.

The V and J genes are TRBV6-5 and TRBJ2-7; 8 positions match TRBD1. V lost 7 bases to trimming and J lost 9 bases; unmatched junction nucleotides: 11. The CDR3 length is 13 residues. Looked up from germline, CDR1 is MNHEY and CDR2 is SVGAGI. The CDR3 protein is CASIVGTGVRQYF. The DNA for the CDR3 is TGTGCCAGCATTGTTGGGACAGGAGTCCGGCAGTACTTC.

V usage is TRBV9 and J usage is TRBJ2-7; 9 positions agree with TRBD1. The CDR3 runs 15 residues. V was clipped by 3 bases and J by 7 bases; unmatched bases: 11. Germline V gives CDR1 SGDLS, CDR2 YYNGEE. The DNA for the CDR3 is TGTGCCAGCAGCGCGACCGGGACAGGGTTGGAAGAGCAGTACTTC. It yields the protein CASSATGTGLEEQYF.

The chain links TRBV12-3 or TRBV12-4 to TRBJ1-4; tentative D call: TRBD1 (5 bases). Trimming cost V 1 base and J 8 bases, with 5 bases left between them. CDR3 size: 12 residues. The CDR3 spells CASSLEGEKLFF. CDR3 in DNA: TGTGCCAGCAGTTTAGAGGGGGAAAAACTGTTTTTT.

This clone appeared once. The rearrangement uses TRBV7-2 and TRBJ1-4, with D unclear. V shed 5 bases and J shed 7 bases, with 11 bases lying between them. This CDR3 contains 13 residues. Looked up from germline, CDR1 is SGHTA and CDR2 is FQGNSA. The CDR3 here is CASSQMGLEKLFF. The CDR3 DNA follows: TGTGCCAGCAGCCAGATGGGCCTTGAAAAACTGTTTTTT. Supplemented by reference TRBV7-2 and TRBJ1-4, the full variable domain reads GAGVSQSPSNKVTEKGKDVELRCDPISGHTALYWYRQSLGQGLEFLIYFQGNSAPDKSGLPSDRFSAERTGGSVSTLTIQRTQQEDSAVYLCASSQMGLEKLFFGSGTQLSVL.

V gene TRBV25-1 combines with J gene TRBJ1-1, with no clear D. CDR1 and CDR2 (germline): MGHDK, SYGVNS. V gave up 8 bases and J gave up 0 bases, with 4 bases separating them. The length of the CDR3 is 11 residues. In DNA, the CDR3 is TGTGCCAGCGTAATGAACACTGAAGCTTTCTTT. This codes for CASVMNTEAFF.

The chain carries TRBV6-5 and TRBJ1-3, with D maybe TRBD1 (5 bases). The CDR3 is 14 amino acids. The germline V gene encodes CDR1 MNHEY and CDR2 SVGAGI. Trimming removed 7 bases from V and 0 bases from J, with 10 bases in between. The CDR3 protein is CASIRDGSGNTIYF. CDR3 DNA sequence: TGTGCCAGCATCCGGGACGGCTCTGGAAACACCATATATTTT.

This chain connects TRBV2 to TRBJ2-3, with D perhaps matching TRBD1 or TRBD2 (5 bases each). The V and J ends lost 3 bases and 4 bases respectively, with 11 bases between them. This CDR3 comprises 14 residues. Germline CDR1 reads SNHLY; CDR2 reads FYNNEI. The CDR3 protein is CASSDRGHADTQYF. The CDR3 coding sequence is TGTGCCAGCAGTGATCGGGGCCACGCAGATACGCAGTATTTT. The full variable domain, completed using reference TRBV2 and TRBJ2-3, is EPEVTQTPSHQVTQMGQEVILRCVPISNHLYFYWYRQILGQKVEFLVSFYNNEISEKSEIFDDQFSVERPDGSNFTLKIRSTKLEDSAMYFCASSDRGHADTQYFGPGTRLTVL.

The chain is built from TRBV6-5 and TRBJ2-2; TRBD2 aligns across 10 bases. The CDR3 totals 15 residues. The germline gives CDR1 MNHEY, CDR2 SVGAGI. The junction had 6 bases not matched to a gene; V was cut back by 7 bases and J by 4 bases. Here the CDR3 reads CASKSTSGSTGELFF. The CDR3 DNA is TGTGCCAGCAAGTCGACTAGCGGGTCCACCGGGGAGCTGTTTTTT.

The chain links TRBV30 to TRBJ1-6; the D is unclear. The CDR3 is 15 amino acids. Trimming removed 3 bases at V and 5 bases at J, with 14 bases between. The germline V gene encodes CDR1 GTSNPN and CDR2 SVGIG (reference sequence). The CDR3 nucleotides read TGTGCCTGGAGCGTTGGGCAGGCCCATAATTCACCCCTCCACTTT. Its translation is CAWSVGQAHNSPLHF.